This TCR beta chain was identified in a study of cytomegalovirus exposure and HLA in healthy donors. Across the study: Counted in an early data release were tens of millions of unique TCRs from HLA-typed donors. Study findings and constraints: Highly shared sequence variants in one cluster were likely a sequencing artifact.

As concerns this clone: Its antigen is still unknown.

The PCR used 60 Vbeta and 13 Jbeta primers. Assay used: immunoSEQ multiplex PCR; TCRdb lists only in-frame clones, some missing. This sample's table has roughly 140,000 clones. Nominally healthy donors provided the samples, though records likely missed some immune exposures. This CDR3 has 16 residues. With 0 bases clipped from V and 9 bases from J, the junction kept 9 bases outside the gene matches. Germline values: CDR1 SGHRS, CDR2 YFSETQ. The chain is built from TRBV5-1 and TRBJ2-1, with 10 bases lining up with TRBD2. The sequenced material came from PBMCs. The receptor was isolated from a male donor in good health and CMV-seronegative. The CDR3 here is CASSLELAGARGEQFF. In DNA, the CDR3 is TGCGCCAGCAGCTTGGAGCTAGCGGGAGCACGGGGTGAGCAGTTCTTC.